This T cell receptor beta chain was identified in a study of T-cell reconstitution after alpha-beta-depleted transplantation in children. The TCRbeta library incorporated unique molecular identifiers. TCRdb re-derived calls from the PCR reads in MiXCR, one entry per CDR3 protein. The table lists more than 400,000 distinct CDR3 sequences, approximately 10% of them singletons. Findings and limits, study-wide: The authors attributed T-cell counts and diversity one year after transplant mostly to newly produced T cells. Reports say that about two months after transplant, the alpha-beta T cells came out of several hundred graft clones that had expanded. From surviving recipient T cells and thymic progenitors came the high day-60 TCRbeta diversity observed in some patients.

Comment on this clonotype: Antigen: not known.

The germline V gene has CDR1 LGHDT and CDR2 YNNKEL (reference sequence). Trimming cost V 4 bases and J 0 bases; bases outside gene matches: 12. The CDR3 runs to 18 residues. Material: PBMCs, mostly from graft donor cells, obtained 180 days after TCRalphabeta/CD19-depleted stem cell transplant. The chain combines TRBV3-1 with TRBJ2-1; 7 bases line up with TRBD2. This TCR was sampled from a female patient aged 2-9 years who had a stem cell transplant for aplastic anemia, so the T cells may come from the graft donor. CDR3 coding DNA: TGTGCCAGCAGCCCTGGACTAGGAACCCCCGACTCCTACAATGAGCAGTTCTTC. Residues: CASSPGLGTPDSYNEQFF.